One sample yielded the 10 T cell receptor beta chains listed below, sequenced in a study of T-cell reconstitution after alpha-beta-depleted transplantation in children. The TCRbeta library incorporated unique molecular identifiers. TCRdb ran MiXCR on the PCR reads and lists one entry per CDR3 protein. The sample lists 200,000 or so distinct CDR3 sequences, 5% to 6.5% occurring once. This sample comprised PBMCs, obtained before TCRalphabeta/CD19-depleted stem cell transplant. The receptors originated from a girl under three years old with combined immunodeficiency, due to receive a stem cell transplant.

This clonotype was observed many times. The chain recombines TRBV12-3 or TRBV12-4 with TRBJ2-1; no reliable D call. Trimming took off 7 bases at V and 1 base at J, with 14 bases between the two ends. The CDR3 spans 15 residues. The CDR3 coding sequence is TGTGCCAGCAATAGGCCCGGTAGGTCCTACAATGAGCAGTTCTTC. Protein product: CASNRPGRSYNEQFF.

This clonotype was counted ten times or more. V and J are TRBV5-1 and TRBJ2-7; a weak D match, TRBD1 (5 bases). CDR1 is SGHRS and CDR2 is YFSETQ in the germline V gene. This CDR3 contains 15 residues. V was clipped by 0 bases and J by 0 bases, with 10 bases between them. The CDR3 bases are TGCGCCAGCAGCTTGGGCCCAGGGATCTCCTACGAGCAGTACTTC. Translated: CASSLGPGISYEQYF.

The genes are TRBV6-2 or TRBV6-3 and TRBJ1-5; no firm D call. V was shortened by 4 bases and J by 6 bases, with 16 bases between the two germline ends. This CDR3 region has 15 residues. Germline V lookup: CDR1 MNHEY, CDR2 SVGEGT. The CDR3 is CASSLNSGGIQPQHF. The CDR3 nucleotides read TGTGCCAGCAGTTTGAATTCTGGAGGGATTCAGCCCCAGCATTTT.

This clonotype showed up many times. The genes are TRBV7-9 and TRBJ2-7; 12 bases match TRBD2. The CDR3 sequence is 12 residues long. With V trimmed by 8 bases and J by 7 bases, 3 bases remained unmatched. Looked up from germline, CDR1 is SEHNR and CDR2 is FQNEAQ (reference sequence). The CDR3 loop reads CASGLAGIEQYF. DNA of the CDR3: TGTGCCAGCGGACTAGCGGGGATTGAGCAGTACTTC.

This clonotype has at least ten counts. This chain uses TRBV28 with TRBJ2-5; D perhaps matches TRBD1 (6 bases). Germline CDR1 and CDR2: MDHEN and SYDVKM. The CDR3 contains 15 residues. Trimming took 5 bases from V and 3 from J, leaving 16 bases between them. The CDR3 DNA is TGTGCCAGCAGTCCAGGGGCTATTCTCAAAGAGACCCAGTACTTC. Its translation: CASSPGAILKETQYF.

This clonotype was picked up many times. V and J are TRBV4-2 and TRBJ2-2; maybe TRBD2 (6 bases). The V gene's germline CDR1 is LGHNA and CDR2 YNFKEQ. The CDR3 is made up of 13 amino acids. V was pared by 6 bases and J by 6 bases, with 11 bases between. CDR3 DNA sequence: TGTGCCAGCAGTCCAAGGAGGGCCGGGGAGCTGTTTTTT. This encodes CASSPRRAGELFF.

The rearrangement joins TRBV6-1 to TRBJ2-7, with 7 bases lining up with TRBD1. V was clipped by 8 bases and J by 4 bases; unmatched bases: 8. Germline V CDR1 and CDR2: MNHNS, SASEGT. The CDR3 is 13 amino acids. The CDR3 region is CASEIRDRYEQYF. The CDR3 DNA reads TGTGCCAGCGAAATCCGGGACAGATACGAGCAGTACTTC.

This clonotype was picked up a small number of times. In DNA form, the CDR3 reads TGTGCCAGCACCCTCGAAGGACTAGCGGGACCCTACGAGCAGTACTTC. Amino acids: CASTLEGLAGPYEQYF. The chain links TRBV28 to TRBJ2-7, with TRBD2 matching over 12 bases. The CDR3 contains 16 residues. After removal of 7 bases from V and 2 bases from J, the junction contained 9 bases not matched to a gene. Per the germline V gene, CDR1 is MDHEN and CDR2 is SYDVKM.

This clonotype occurred many times. The CDR3 DNA is TGTGCCAGCATCCCCCAACAGGCGCCCTACGAGCAGTACTTC. As protein: CASIPQQAPYEQYF. The chain employs TRBV7-9 and TRBJ2-7; tentatively, D is TRBD1 (5 bases). The germline gives CDR1 SEHNR, CDR2 FQNEAQ (reference sequence). This CDR3 has 14 residues. V gave up 7 bases and J gave up 2 bases, with 15 bases separating them.

This chain links TRBV3-1 with TRBJ2-7; 12 nucleotides match TRBD1. Germline CDR1 LGHDT, CDR2 YNNKEL (reference sequence). The CDR3 is 17 residues long. The junction had 15 bases not matched to a gene; V was cut back by 8 bases and J by 4 bases. This CDR3 reads CASCLPTGTGGLYEQYF. For the CDR3, the DNA is TGTGCCAGCTGCCTGCCGACCGGGACAGGGGGCTTGTACGAGCAGTACTTC.